One and the same sample provided the 22 T cell receptor beta chains below, sequenced in a study of identical twins (TCRdb year 2016). Libraries were built with 5' RACE. For sequencing, an Illumina HiSeq 2000 was employed. TCRdb's own reprocessing of the public reads used fastp at Q25 and MiXCR and kept productive beta chains. Here each entry gathers all rows of one CDR3 protein and keeps the most common genes and DNA. Counted in this sample were about 240,000 distinct CDR3 sequences; 7.5% of them appeared once. The top ten hold over 5% of the sample. This sample also appeared in a second study, on yellow fever vaccine responses in identical twins.

Sequenced input: CD8+ T cells sorted from blood. These receptor sequences come from a woman younger than 30 in good health.

This clonotype was observed a handful of times. This sequence joins TRBV11-2 and TRBJ1-5; tentatively, D is TRBD1 (5 bases). CDR3 size: 15 residues. Between the trimmed V and J ends, which lost 3 bases and 5 bases, there was a span of 14 bases. Germline V CDR1 and CDR2: SGHAT, FQNNGV. CDR3 protein: CASSLESGRHQPQHF. CDR3 nucleotides: TGTGCCAGCAGCTTGGAGTCGGGGCGTCATCAGCCCCAGCATTTT.

In its sample, this clonotype was seen a few times. The gene calls are TRBV4-1 and TRBJ2-1, with 10 bases matching TRBD2. Germline V lookup: CDR1 MGHRA, CDR2 YSYEKL. CDR3 size: 15 residues. V shed 0 bases, J shed 14 bases, and the junction held 10 bases outside the gene matches. CDR3: CASSQDAPSGGAEFF. CDR3 DNA sequence: TGCGCCAGCAGCCAAGATGCGCCTAGCGGGGGAGCGGAGTTCTTC.

This clonotype was counted between two and nine times. The chain combines TRBV5-1 with TRBJ1-2, with a tentative D call TRBD1 (5 bases). Germline V CDR1 and CDR2: SGHRS, YFSETQ. The V and J ends lost 2 bases and 0 bases respectively, with 14 bases between them. The CDR3 runs to 16 residues. The CDR3 sequence is CASSFGQRGSNYGYTF. CDR3 bases: TGCGCCAGCAGCTTCGGTCAAAGGGGCTCTAACTATGGCTACACCTTC.

The chain joins TRBV20-1 to TRBJ1-4, with no clear D. Germline CDR1 reads DFQATT; CDR2 reads SNEGSKA (reference sequence). Trimming took 3 bases from V and 3 from J, leaving 11 bases between them. CDR3 size: 14 residues. CDR3 residues: CSARDGLSNEKLFF. CDR3 DNA: TGCAGTGCTAGGGATGGGCTCTCTAATGAAAAACTGTTTTTT.

This chain uses TRBV18 with TRBJ1-1; 7 bases fit TRBD1. The germline gives CDR1 KGHSH, CDR2 LQKENI. This CDR3 has 15 amino acids. J was trimmed by 0 bases and V by 0 bases; bases with no gene match: 1. DNA of the CDR3: TGTGCCAGCTCACCACCGACAGGGCTGAACACTGAAGCTTTCTTT. Translation: CASSPPTGLNTEAFF.

The chain has TRBV10-3 and TRBJ1-2, with unresolved D. The CDR3 spans 10 residues. The ends were cut back, 2 bases at V and 7 bases at J, with 2 bases in the middle. Germline V lookup: CDR1 ENHRY, CDR2 SYGVKD. DNA of the CDR3: TGTGCCATCAGTGAGGGTGGCTACACCTTC. Amino acid sequence: CAISEGGYTF.

Only a few counts were recorded for this clonotype. The chain is built from TRBV7-9 and TRBJ2-3, with D possibly matching TRBD1 (6 bases). Germline V gene data show CDR1 as SEHNR and CDR2 as FQNEAQ (reference sequence). The CDR3 contains 15 residues. The V end lost 6 bases, the J end lost 2 bases, and 15 bases lay between the germline ends. The CDR3 region has the DNA TGTGCCAGCAGACCCCTTCAGGGGATCACAGATACGCAGTATTTT. Amino acids: CASRPLQGITDTQYF.

This clonotype was seen more than once but under ten times. The chain recombines TRBV9 with TRBJ2-5; 7 positions agree with TRBD2. Trimming took 3 bases from V and 4 from J; bases not matched to a gene: 12. Germline lookup yields CDR1 SGDLS and CDR2 YYNGEE. The CDR3 length is 16 residues. The CDR3 region has the DNA TGTGCCAGCAGCGGAGGAGGTCTAGCGGTCGGAGAGACCCAGTACTTC. Its translation is CASSGGGLAVGETQYF.

This clonotype was seen many times. The chain combines TRBV15 with TRBJ1-5, with D possibly being TRBD1 (5 bases). The V gene's germline CDR1 is LNHNV and CDR2 YYDKDF (reference sequence). The CDR3 consists of 14 residues. V gave up 2 bases and J gave up 9 bases, with 14 bases separating them. The CDR3 nucleotides are TGTGCCACCAGCAGATCTGGGCAGGGAAGGCCCCAGCATTTT. The encoded protein is CATSRSGQGRPQHF.

This clonotype appeared a few times. V and J are TRBV11-1 and TRBJ2-3, with 8 positions matching TRBD2. The germline gives CDR1 SGHAT, CDR2 FQDESV (reference sequence). The CDR3 has 18 amino acids. J gave up 2 bases and V 1 base, and 11 bases lay outside the gene matches. The CDR3 nucleotides read TGTGCCAGCAGCTTAGTCCCTTCGCCGGGACTAGACACAGATACGCAGTATTTT. Translation gives CASSLVPSPGLDTDTQYF. Filled out from reference TRBV11-1 and TRBJ2-3, the complete variable domain reads EAEVAQSPRYKITEKSQAVAFWCDPISGHATLYWYRQILGQGPELLVQFQDESVVDDSQLPKDRFSAERLKGVDSTLKIQPAELGDSAMYLCASSLVPSPGLDTDTQYFGPGTRLTVL.

A few counts support this clonotype. V gene TRBV24-1 combines with J gene TRBJ2-5, with D unresolved. With 5 bases removed from V and 0 bases from J, the gap between germline ends came to 9 bases. The CDR3 length is 14 residues. Germline CDR1 is KGHDR and CDR2 is SFDVKD. This CDR3 is CATSGRAYQETQYF. For the CDR3, the DNA is TGTGCCACCAGTGGCCGGGCCTACCAAGAGACCCAGTACTTC.

This clonotype was counted between two and nine times. CDR3 nucleotides: TGCAGCGTGGTGAACCCCCAGGGAGATATGCGGGAGCAGTTCTTC. Translated, it gives CSVVNPQGDMREQFF. The V call is TRBV29-1, the J call TRBJ2-1; D tentatively reads TRBD1 or TRBD2 (5 bases each). The CDR3 totals 15 residues. Germline V lookup: CDR1 SQVTM, CDR2 ANQGSEA. V was shortened by 6 bases and J by 10 bases, with 25 bases between the two germline ends.

This clonotype occurred many times. The chain is built from TRBV13 and TRBJ1-2; no clear D. The germline gives CDR1 PRHDT, CDR2 FYEKMQ (reference sequence). The CDR3 contains 14 residues. The germline V and J ends were trimmed by 0 bases and 5 bases, with 10 bases remaining between them. The CDR3: CASSLGGLNYGYTF. For the CDR3, the DNA is TGTGCCAGCAGCTTAGGCGGTCTGAATTATGGCTACACCTTC.

The rearrangement uses TRBV2 and TRBJ2-1; D not resolved. CDR1 and CDR2 from the germline V gene are SNHLY and FYNNEI. The germline V and J ends were trimmed by 1 base and 5 bases, with 18 bases remaining between them. The CDR3 has 17 residues. The CDR3 DNA follows: TGTGCCAGCAGTGAAGAAGGAGTGGGTGCCGCAGACAATGAGCAGTTCTTC. This gives the protein CASSEEGVGAADNEQFF.

The chain couples TRBV12-3 or TRBV12-4 to TRBJ2-1, with no clear D. This CDR3 contains 15 residues. V was pared by 7 bases and J by 5 bases, with 18 bases between. Written as DNA, the CDR3 is TGTGCCAGCACCCCCGAGTGGGGATCCCACAATGAGCAGTTCTTC. It specifies CASTPEWGSHNEQFF.

This clonotype was counted many times. The chain links TRBV28 to TRBJ2-7; D possibly corresponds to TRBD1 (5 bases). Germline V gene lookup returns CDR1 MDHEN and CDR2 SYDVKM. There are 14 residues in the CDR3. The V gene lost 10 bases and the J gene lost 2 bases, with 18 bases spanning the gap. The CDR3 DNA sequence: TGTGCCATCACTCAGGAAGGGGTTACCTACGAGCAGTACTTC. Its translation: CAITQEGVTYEQYF.

The chain employs TRBV6-2 or TRBV6-3 and TRBJ2-6; TRBD1 might be the D (5 bases). Trimming left V 2 bases short and J 2 bases short, with 7 bases between. The germline V gene encodes CDR1 MNHEY and CDR2 SVGEGT. CDR3 length: 15 amino acids. As DNA, the CDR3 is TGTGCCAGCAGTTACGCCAGGGCTGGGGCCAACGTCCTGACTTTC. This encodes CASSYARAGANVLTF.

The chain links TRBV28 to TRBJ2-5; D ambiguous. This CDR3 spans 15 amino acids. The V end was cut by 2 bases, the J end by 5 bases, with 15 bases between. Germline V gene data show CDR1 as MDHEN and CDR2 as SYDVKM. DNA for the CDR3: TGTGCCAGCAGTTTACTTAATACAGCAAGGGAGACCCAGTACTTC. It specifies CASSLLNTARETQYF. The full variable domain, with the rest looked up from reference TRBV28 and TRBJ2-5, is DVKVTQSSRYLVKRTGEKVFLECVQDMDHENMFWYRQDPGLGLRLIYFSYDVKMKEKGDIPEGYSVSREKKERFSLILESASTNQTSMYLCASSLLNTARETQYFGPGTRLLVL.

This chain links TRBV24-1 with TRBJ2-7; 8 nucleotides agree with TRBD2. This CDR3 contains 14 residues. The trim removed 10 bases at V and 4 bases at J, leaving 11 bases unmatched. Germline assignment: CDR1 KGHDR and CDR2 SFDVKD. The CDR3 here is CATQAREGYYEQYF. Here the CDR3 DNA reads TGTGCCACTCAAGCCCGGGAGGGTTATTACGAGCAGTACTTC.

This clonotype was counted between two and nine times. This chain connects TRBV7-8 to TRBJ2-1; D remains unclear. The V end lost 2 bases, the J end lost 5 bases, and 16 bases lay between the germline ends. Germline CDR1 and CDR2: SGHVS and FQNEAQ. The CDR3 is 16 amino acids. The CDR3 DNA reads as TGTGCCAGCAGCTTATACCCCCGTGGGGAACACAATGAGCAGTTCTTC. This codes for CASSLYPRGEHNEQFF.

This sequence joins TRBV2 and TRBJ2-7, with D hard to call. The CDR3 has 11 amino acids. V lost 3 bases and J lost 6, with 6 bases in between. Germline V lookup: CDR1 SNHLY, CDR2 FYNNEI. CDR3 bases: TGTGCCAGCAGTGAGTCCCTCGAGCAGTACTTC. Its protein product is CASSESLEQYF.

This clonotype was observed at least ten times. The chain combines TRBV29-1 with TRBJ2-3; D is unclear. Germline V gives CDR1 SQVTM, CDR2 ANQGSEA. Trimming removed 1 base at V and 8 bases at J, with 10 bases between. The CDR3 runs to 12 residues. CDR3 DNA: TGCAGCGTTGAAGGCAACCGCGGTACGCAGTATTTT. Translation gives CSVEGNRGTQYF.